These 20 T cell receptor beta chains were sequenced from one sample in a study of blood T cell repertoires in COVID-19. Libraries were prepared by immunoSEQ multiplex PCR; TCRdb keeps only in-frame clonotypes and omits some of them. This sample yields around 260,000 clones, of which around 90% are seen a single time; approximately 5.1% belongs to the top ten. Sequenced sample: peripheral blood. The receptors shown here come from a woman in her sixties or seventies with COVID-19, enrolled during active disease.

The chain couples TRBV9 to TRBJ1-3, with D unresolved. Trimming pared 4 bases from V and 7 bases from J, leaving 18 bases between. This CDR3 is built from 15 residues. CDR1 and CDR2 from the germline V gene are SGDLS and YYNGEE. The CDR3 loop is CASSRTGDPRNTIYF. As DNA, the CDR3 is TGTGCCAGCAGCCGAACCGGAGATCCTCGGAACACCATATATTTT.

V usage is TRBV14 and J usage is TRBJ1-1; unclear D gene. Germline values: CDR1 SGHDN, CDR2 FVKESK. CDR3 length equals 13 residues. Between the trimmed V and J ends, which lost 1 base and 6 bases, there was a span of 9 bases. Written as DNA, the CDR3 is TGTGCCAGCAGCCAAGTGTGGGCCTCTGAAGCTTTCTTT. Amino acid sequence: CASSQVWASEAFF.

The genes are TRBV28 and TRBJ1-4, with a possible D match to TRBD1 (6 bases). This CDR3 has 13 amino acids. Germline V gene lookup returns CDR1 MDHEN and CDR2 SYDVKM. V gave up 8 bases and J gave up 3 bases, with 10 bases separating them. CDR3 amino acids: CASVGQANEKLFF. The CDR3 nucleotides are TGTGCCAGCGTGGGACAAGCTAATGAAAAACTGTTTTTT. The variable domain in full, with the rest retrieved from reference TRBV28 and TRBJ1-4, is DVKVTQSSRYLVKRTGEKVFLECVQDMDHENMFWYRQDPGLGLRLIYFSYDVKMKEKGDIPEGYSVSREKKERFSLILESASTNQTSMYLCASVGQANEKLFFGSGTQLSVL.

For the CDR3, the DNA is TGTGCCAGCAGCGGTAGGACAGACGTCTTTGGCTACACCTTC. It translates to CASSGRTDVFGYTF. The V and J genes are TRBV7-9 and TRBJ1-2; tentative D call: TRBD1 (6 bases). V was pared by 5 bases and J by 7 bases, with 17 bases between. Germline-derived CDR1 and CDR2 are SEHNR and FQNEAQ (reference sequence). The CDR3 is 14 amino acids. The variable domain in full, with the rest retrieved from reference TRBV7-9 and TRBJ1-2, is DTGVSQNPRHKITKRGQNVTFRCDPISEHNRLYWYRQTLGQGPEFLTYFQNEAQLEKSRLLSDRFSAERPKGSFSTLEIQRTEQGDSAMYLCASSGRTDVFGYTFGSGTRLTVV.

The chain has TRBV7-2 and TRBJ1-3; tentative D call: TRBD1 (5 bases). Trimming removed 5 bases from V and 0 bases from J, with 11 bases in between. Germline loops: CDR1 SGHTA, CDR2 FQGNSA. The CDR3 is 15 residues long. CDR3 bases: TGTGCCAGCAGCCCCGACAGTTTCTCTGGAAACACCATATATTTT. It translates to CASSPDSFSGNTIYF.

V is TRBV11-2 and J is TRBJ2-5, with 9 bases aligning to TRBD2. The V segment lost 5 bases and the J segment 5 bases; nucleotides outside the gene matches: 12. CDR1 SGHAT and CDR2 FQNNGV come from the germline V gene. The CDR3 spans 16 residues. This CDR3 reads CASSKNRGGAWETQYF. CDR3 DNA: TGTGCCAGCAGCAAAAATCGCGGGGGGGCGTGGGAGACCCAGTACTTC.

The table lists this clone with a count of one. The chain carries TRBV7-9 and TRBJ2-5, with D tentatively TRBD2 (6 bases). V shed 1 base and J shed 4 bases, with 16 bases lying between them. The CDR3 spans 16 residues. Germline loops: CDR1 SEHNR, CDR2 FQNEAQ (reference sequence). The CDR3, as DNA: TGTGCCAGCAGCTTAGTTGCCGGGCCGCGGGGAGAGACCCAGTACTTC. Residues: CASSLVAGPRGETQYF. Together with reference TRBV7-9 and TRBJ2-5, the CDR3 gives the full variable domain: DTGVSQNPRHKITKRGQNVTFRCDPISEHNRLYWYRQTLGQGPEFLTYFQNEAQLEKSRLLSDRFSAERPKGSFSTLEIQRTEQGDSAMYLCASSLVAGPRGETQYFGPGTRLLVL.

The chain joins TRBV9 to TRBJ2-1; TRBD2 agrees at 9 bases. This CDR3 has 14 amino acids. Germline V gene data show CDR1 as SGDLS and CDR2 as YYNGEE. V lost 4 bases to trimming and J lost 3 bases; unmatched junction nucleotides: 2. The CDR3 protein is CASSSSGIYNEQFF. The CDR3 region has the DNA TGTGCCAGCAGCTCTAGCGGGATCTACAATGAGCAGTTCTTC.

This clone was detected once. This chain links TRBV2 with TRBJ1-5; D might be TRBD1 (5 bases). Trimming pared 7 bases from V and 2 bases from J, leaving 18 bases between. CDR1 is SNHLY and CDR2 is FYNNEI in the germline V gene. The CDR3 is 16 amino acids. CDR3 bases: TGTGCCAGCACCTTCACGATCCGGGGGGGCAATCAGCCCCAGCATTTT. As protein: CASTFTIRGGNQPQHF.

There are a few counts of this clone. Within the sample, other DNA sequences also encode this same CDR3. The chain employs TRBV19 and TRBJ1-5, with a weak D call TRBD1 (5 bases). Germline CDR1 is LNHDA and CDR2 is SQIVND (reference sequence). Trimming took off 3 bases at V and 7 bases at J, with 10 bases between the two ends. The CDR3 has 13 residues. In DNA form, the CDR3 reads TGTGCCAGTAGTATCGGCGGGGGACAGCCCCAGCATTTT. This sequence encodes CASSIGGGQPQHF.

The chain uses TRBV21-1 and TRBJ2-3; the table's D gene call, TRBD1, was not cross checked with the DNA. TRBV21-1 is shown as a pseudogene. CDR3 length: 13 amino acids. CDR3: CASTITGFRTQYF. Written as DNA, the CDR3 is TGTGCCAGCACCATAACAGGATTCCGTACGCAGTATTTT.

This chain connects TRBV28 to TRBJ1-2; D gene unclear. Trimming shortened V by 3 bases and J by 7 bases, and 12 bases separated the two germline ends. The CDR3 extends over 13 amino acids. From germline, CDR1 is MDHEN and CDR2 SYDVKM. Here the CDR3 reads CASSLGGYGGYTF. CDR3 DNA sequence: TGTGCCAGCAGTTTGGGCGGGTATGGTGGCTACACCTTC.

This chain connects TRBV7-8 to TRBJ2-5; 9 bases align to TRBD1. V was clipped by 5 bases and J by 13 bases; unmatched bases: 14. This CDR3 is 14 amino acids long. The germline V gene encodes CDR1 SGHVS and CDR2 FQNEAQ. CDR3 sequence (DNA): TGTGCCAGCAGCCCTCCCGGGTGGGACAGGGCCAGGTACTTC. Translated, it gives CASSPPGWDRARYF. The full variable domain, its missing parts supplied by reference TRBV7-8 and TRBJ2-5, is GAGVSQSPRYKVAKRGQDVALRCDPISGHVSLFWYQQALGQGPEFLTYFQNEAQLDKSGLPSDRFFAERPEGSVSTLKIQRTQQEDSAVYLCASSPPGWDRARYFGPGTRLLVL.

This chain links TRBV7-8 with TRBJ1-1, with D hard to call. Germline CDR1 and CDR2: SGHVS and FQNEAQ. V dropped 5 bases and J dropped 0 bases, with 7 bases sitting between them. The CDR3 is made up of 13 amino acids. The CDR3 sequence: CASSQAMNTEAFF. CDR3 nucleotide sequence: TGTGCCAGCAGCCAAGCCATGAACACTGAAGCTTTCTTT.

This clone has a handful of counts. CDR3 nucleotides: TGTGCCAGCAGCCCACGGACTAGCGGGGTCAAGGCAGATACGCAGTATTTT. Translation gives CASSPRTSGVKADTQYF. The genes are TRBV7-9 and TRBJ2-3; 12 bases fit TRBD2. Losses at the gene ends were 5 bases for V and 4 bases for J; bases not matched to a gene: 10. The CDR3 length is 17 residues. Germline V gene sequence: CDR1 SEHNR, CDR2 FQNEAQ (reference sequence).

The gene calls are TRBV2 and TRBJ2-3, with TRBD1 identical over 7 bases. The CDR3 contains 14 residues. The germline gives CDR1 SNHLY, CDR2 FYNNEI. V gave up 4 bases and J gave up 14 bases; unmatched junction bases: 15. CDR3 protein: CASSVSRQGLSAYF. In DNA form, the CDR3 reads TGTGCCAGCAGTGTCTCCCGACAGGGCCTTTCAGCGTATTTT.

The chain joins TRBV6-1 to TRBJ2-7; a weak D match, TRBD2 (5 bases). The CDR3 loop spans 14 amino acids. Germline-derived CDR1 and CDR2 are MNHNS and SASEGT. V shed 3 bases and J shed 8 bases, with 17 bases lying between them. This CDR3 is CASSDPAAPLKQYF. The CDR3 bases are TGTGCCAGCAGTGATCCAGCGGCTCCCCTGAAGCAGTACTTC.

For the CDR3, the DNA is TGCGCCAGCAGCTTGGGGACTGCAAGAGAGACCCAGTACTTC. It yields the protein CASSLGTARETQYF. This sequence joins TRBV5-1 and TRBJ2-5, with D tentatively TRBD2 (5 bases). The CDR3 runs to 14 residues. The V gene's germline CDR1 is SGHRS and CDR2 YFSETQ. The germline V and J ends were trimmed by 0 bases and 4 bases, with 10 bases remaining between them. Full variable domain (remainder filled in from reference TRBV5-1 and TRBJ2-5): KAGVTQTPRYLIKTRGQQVTLSCSPISGHRSVSWYQQTPGQGLQFLFEYFSETQRNKGNFPGRFSGRQFSNSRSEMNVSTLELGDSALYLCASSLGTARETQYFGPGTRLLVL.

The rearrangement joins TRBV11-2 to TRBJ2-1, with 10 bases aligning to TRBD2. This CDR3 contains 15 residues. V gave up 1 base and J gave up 15 bases; unmatched junction bases: 12. CDR1 is SGHAT, CDR2 FQNNGV, per germline. DNA of the CDR3: TGTGCCAGCAGCTTAGGTCGGCTAGCGGGAGAGAACCTGTTCTTC. Its translation is CASSLGRLAGENLFF.

The chain carries TRBV4-3 and TRBJ2-7; 9 positions match TRBD2. The CDR3 loop spans 14 amino acids. Trimming removed 1 base from V and 4 bases from J; junction bases left unmatched: 2. Germline V CDR1 and CDR2: LGHNA, YSLEER. CDR3 coding DNA: TGCGCCAGCAGCCAAGGCGGGGGGGCTTACGAGCAGTACTTC. This gives the protein CASSQGGGAYEQYF.